The next 17 T cell receptor beta chains were all read from a single sample in a study of control samples from healthy donors and cancer patients. Assay: immunoSEQ multiplex PCR; the TCRdb copy retains only in-frame clones and omits some. Of over 150,000 clones detected, 85% to 90% appear once; the ten largest clones hold approximately 1.5%. Sequenced sample: blood. These receptors were taken from a woman aged 45-65 years in good health.

The rearrangement joins TRBV28 to TRBJ1-2; 7 bases are a match to TRBD1. With V trimmed by 6 bases and J by 4 bases, 8 bases remained unmatched. Germline V CDR1 and CDR2: MDHEN, SYDVKM. The length of the CDR3 is 14 residues. Here the CDR3 DNA reads TGTGCCAGCAGCCCCCCAGGGGGAATCTATGGCTACACCTTC. It translates to CASSPPGGIYGYTF.

The genes are TRBV9 and TRBJ1-4, with 9 bases aligning to TRBD1. V was pared by 4 bases and J by 7 bases, with 8 bases of the junction left unmatched. The CDR3 is 15 residues long. Germline lookup yields CDR1 SGDLS and CDR2 YYNGEE. DNA of the CDR3: TGTGCCAGCAGCATAGCGACAGGGGGAGGTGAAAAACTGTTTTTT. Residues: CASSIATGGGEKLFF.

Here the CDR3 DNA reads TGTGCCAGTTCAACCCAGGGGTACACTGAAGCTTTCTTT. It translates to CASSTQGYTEAFF. The gene calls are TRBV19 and TRBJ1-1; TRBD1 might be the D (6 bases). The CDR3 is made up of 13 amino acids. V lost 8 bases, J lost 3 bases, and 13 bases lay in between. The germline gives CDR1 LNHDA, CDR2 SQIVND (reference sequence).

J is TRBJ1-5 and V is TRBV6-5, with D unclear. CDR1 and CDR2 (germline): MNHEY, SVGAGI. The CDR3 spans 15 residues. The V end lost 5 bases, the J end lost 7 bases, and 18 bases lay between the germline ends. The CDR3 DNA sequence: TGTGCCAGCAGTCGCCTTGAAGGTTATGGGCAGCCCCAGCATTTT. Its protein is CASSRLEGYGQPQHF.

As DNA, the CDR3 is TGCGCCAGCAGCTTTCAAGCGGGAGGGCCTGGCGAGCAGTACTTC. Amino acids: CASSFQAGGPGEQYF. The chain couples TRBV5-1 to TRBJ2-7, with 10 bases matching TRBD2. This CDR3 has 15 amino acids. Germline V gene data show CDR1 as SGHRS and CDR2 as YFSETQ. Trimming removed 2 bases from V and 6 bases from J; junction bases left unmatched: 8.

The gene calls are TRBV18 and TRBJ2-3; D assignment may be TRBD1 or TRBD2 (6 bases each). Germline V lookup: CDR1 KGHSH, CDR2 LQKENI. The CDR3 is made up of 16 amino acids. The V and J ends lost 0 bases and 3 bases respectively, with 13 bases between them. The chain's CDR3 is CASSPPLGGGTDTQYF. DNA for the CDR3: TGTGCCAGCTCACCACCGCTCGGGGGCGGTACAGATACGCAGTATTTT.

The count of this clone is one. The V gene is TRBV14, the J gene TRBJ1-1; the D gene is possibly TRBD1 (6 bases). Between the trimmed V and J ends, which lost 3 bases and 4 bases, there was a span of 12 bases. Germline loops: CDR1 SGHDN, CDR2 FVKESK. The CDR3 is made up of 14 amino acids. Written as DNA, the CDR3 is TGTGCCAGCAGCCAGAGGAGAGGGGGCACTGAAGCTTTCTTT. This codes for CASSQRRGGTEAFF.

The chain recombines TRBV11-3 with TRBJ2-3, with D tentatively TRBD2 (7 bases). V shed 5 bases and J shed 2 bases, with 14 bases lying between them. Per the germline V gene, CDR1 is SGHNT and CDR2 is YENEEA. The CDR3 has 15 residues. The CDR3 here is CASSPSGGTTDTQYF. CDR3 nucleotide sequence: TGTGCCAGCAGCCCCTCGGGGGGCACCACAGATACGCAGTATTTT.

The V gene is TRBV28, the J gene TRBJ1-5; 7 bases fit TRBD1. This CDR3 is built from 13 residues. Germline-derived CDR1 and CDR2 are MDHEN and SYDVKM. V dropped 7 bases and J dropped 5; count of bases not matched to a gene: 5. In nucleotides, the CDR3 is TGTGCCAGCACCGGGACAGCATATCAGCCCCAGCATTTT. Its protein product is CASTGTAYQPQHF.

This chain links TRBV6-2 or TRBV6-3 with TRBJ2-2; 7 positions match TRBD2. The CDR3 extends over 15 amino acids. Trimming cost V 4 bases and J 7 bases; bases outside gene matches: 9. Germline CDR1 reads MNHEY; CDR2 reads SVGEGT. The CDR3 DNA is TGTGCCAGCAGTTCCTCCGCTCGGGGGGTCGGGGAGCTGTTTTTT. Its protein is CASSSSARGVGELFF.

The chain employs TRBV30 and TRBJ1-4; 10 bases match TRBD1. The germline V gene has CDR1 GTSNPN and CDR2 SVGIG (reference sequence). Trimming removed 0 bases from V and 5 bases from J; junction bases left unmatched: 0. CDR3 length equals 14 residues. The CDR3 loop is CAWSVGQGNEKLFF. The CDR3 DNA reads as TGTGCCTGGAGTGTGGGACAGGGGAATGAAAAACTGTTTTTT.

The J gene is TRBJ2-1, the V gene TRBV15, with 10 bases matching TRBD1. CDR1 LNHNV and CDR2 YYDKDF come from the germline V gene (reference sequence). V shed 7 bases and J 12 bases; nucleotides not matched to a gene: 18. The CDR3 totals 16 residues. CDR3 nucleotide sequence: TGTGCCACCAACTCGCCGGGACAGGGGCCCTCCTCGGTGCAGTTCTTC. Its protein product is CATNSPGQGPSSVQFF.

The gene calls are TRBV11-2 and TRBJ2-5; D ambiguous. V lost 6 bases and J 5 bases, leaving 16 bases between the germline ends. This CDR3 contains 14 residues. Germline loops: CDR1 SGHAT, CDR2 FQNNGV. CDR3 in amino acids: CASSRTGYAETQYF. Written as DNA, the CDR3 is TGTGCCAGCAGTAGAACCGGATACGCGGAGACCCAGTACTTC.

J is TRBJ2-7 and V is TRBV11-2, with 9 bases identical to TRBD1. V was clipped by 3 bases and J by 2 bases; unmatched bases: 5. Germline CDR1 reads SGHAT; CDR2 reads FQNNGV. CDR3 size: 15 residues. CDR3 protein: CASSFGQGRTYEQYF. CDR3 nucleotide sequence: TGTGCCAGCAGCTTCGGACAGGGGAGGACCTACGAGCAGTACTTC.

The V call is TRBV10-3, the J call TRBJ2-1; no firm D call. This CDR3 contains 12 residues. The V gene's germline CDR1 is ENHRY and CDR2 SYGVKD. Trimming cost V 1 base and J 10 bases, with 8 bases left between them. The CDR3 coding sequence is TGTGCCATCAGTGAGTTCCAAGAAGAGCAGTTCTTC. This translates into CAISEFQEEQFF.

The rearrangement joins TRBV4-1 to TRBJ1-5; D is ambiguous. From germline, CDR1 is MGHRA and CDR2 YSYEKL. The CDR3 consists of 16 residues. V was clipped by 0 bases and J by 5 bases, with 14 bases between them. CDR3 in amino acids: CASSQDGGLTHQPQHF. CDR3 coding DNA: TGCGCCAGCAGCCAAGATGGAGGACTTACGCATCAGCCCCAGCATTTT.

The chain couples TRBV29-1 to TRBJ1-4, with TRBD1 identical over 8 bases. Germline lookup yields CDR1 SQVTM and CDR2 ANQGSEA. The J segment lost 8 bases and the V segment lost 7 bases, leaving 9 bases of the junction unmatched. CDR3 size: 13 residues. DNA of the CDR3: TGCAGCGCTGATAGGGGACAGGACGAAAAACTGTTTTTT. Translation: CSADRGQDEKLFF.